This T cell receptor (beta chain) derives from a study of blood T cells in healthy people across ages. This clonotype was counted only a few times. The authors ran a second PCR of about 7 to 11 cycles using a sample-barcoded 5' primer and a J-beta primer mix. A single record per CDR3 protein comes from TCRdb applying MiXCR to the 5' RACE reads. The profile shows some 760,000 distinct CDR3 sequences, roughly 25% of them singletons. This CDR3 has 15 amino acids. The germline V gene encodes CDR1 DFQATT and CDR2 SNEGSKA (reference sequence). The V segment lost 2 bases and the J segment 5 bases; nucleotides outside the gene matches: 6. These data were also reused for a study on T cells of mothers and their children.

Sequenced sample: blood. The J gene is TRBJ1-4, the V gene TRBV20-1; 9 bases fit TRBD1. The receptor comes from a boy between 10 and 17 years old in good health. CDR3 DNA sequence: TGCAGTGCTAGAAATGCGGGACAGGGAAATGAAAAACTGTTTTTT. It codes for CSARNAGQGNEKLFF.